Reported below is one TCR beta chain. The clone's antigen remains unknown. Base qualities are not at hand, and no much larger clone is one base apart. For CDR1 and CDR2, the germline V gene (reference sequence) lists PRHDT and FYEKMQ. From cysteine to phenylalanine, the CDR3 is 14 amino acids long. Of all the DNA, just the CDR3 is kept, 42 bases in frame from base 1. The trim is 5 bases for V and 5 bases for J, with a gap of 16 bases between the germline ends. The cohort consisted of 600 to 750 healthy bone marrow donors. At the time of sampling, every cohort member was nominally healthy, though immune exposures that went unrecorded were likely present. The donor tested CMV seropositive, placing the donor among the 289 seropositive members of the cohort. A peripheral blood sample was provided by each donor, and peripheral blood mononuclear cells were used for TCR beta sequencing. The Qiagen DNeasy Blood Extraction Kit was used to extract genomic DNA from the blood cell samples.

The sample belongs to a study of cytomegalovirus exposure and HLA in healthy donors (TCRdb year 2017). With respect to the entire study: In an earlier analysis of under 750 of the donors, 276 Gb of sequence data and 90 million to 120 million unique TCR beta sequences from about 180 million T cells were reported. An early release that covered roughly 600 HLA-typed donors contained approximately 290 gigabases of sequencing data and tens of millions of unique TCR sequences. Of the 350 to 450 genotyped donors, about 80% fell in the genetic ancestry cluster associated with self-reported Caucasian donors. The aim of the study was to test whether cataloging public T cell receptors could identify signatures of past pathogen exposure. The study used immunosequencing to profile the T cell repertoires of some 600 subjects and linked those repertoires to cytomegalovirus serostatus. Along with the roughly 670-subject first cohort, a separate validation cohort of some 130 different subjects was used. To predict cytomegalovirus infection status, the study brought together high-throughput TCR immunosequencing, statistical association of individual TCRs with disease status, and machine learning. To study patterns of TCR occurrence, a later analysis re-analyzed previously published TCR beta repertoires from around 700 donors and added high-resolution HLA genotyping. In the later analysis, no new phenotypic data were used to find candidate immune exposures; instead, reliance was placed on TCR beta sequences and their occurrence across donors. An earlier analysis of about 600 of the donors used high-throughput TCR beta sequencing to judge whether each TCR beta V gene segment behaved as functional or pseudogenic. Donor age, sex, ethnicity and CMV serostatus were compiled alongside the repertoire data. Genome-wide SNP genotypes for about 65% of the 666 donors were used in a later genetic analysis, which treated that subset as a discovery cohort. All discovery cohort repertoires had been generated on a single sequencing platform. HLA typing included class I and class II loci at four-digit resolution. Typing coverage differed by locus: A, B, C, DRB1 and DQB1 were typed in about 629-630 donors, DQA1 in about 550, DPA1 in approximately 600, and DPB1 in 472. Because of strong linkage in the cohort, roughly five DR-DQ haplotypes were treated as single units for association and clustering. Among almost 400 genotyped donors of the cohort, an average of around 240,000 unique TCR beta nucleotide sequences were sequenced per donor, around 20% of them non-productive. On the study overall, not on this receptor specifically: V-gene and J-gene trimming of TCR beta chains was associated with a missense DCLRE1C variant in a later genetic analysis, and the association was replicated in an independent cohort. Compared with the roughly 600-donor mean, donors in an Asian-associated ancestry cluster had fewer N-insertions in productive TCRs, according to a later genetic analysis. A later analysis found that most CMV-associated TCR beta chains appeared HLA-restricted, with HLA associations seemingly driven largely by CMV exposure. Three of the identified cytomegalovirus-associated TCR beta chains were confirmed in vitro to be specific for cytomegalovirus antigens. The 87-base-pair reads could not distinguish some IMGT-functional V segments, including TRBV6-2 and TRBV6-3, so those segments were excluded. A further reported finding was that TCR beta sequences accurately predicted the HLA-A and HLA-B alleles for most subjects in the first cohort. Linkage disequilibrium might explain the correlated functional status among segregating V segments, but an unknown experimental factor could not be excluded. Sequencing depth was assumed to be roughly uniform across donors in the presence/absence analyses, though that assumption may not hold. According to a later analysis, parvovirus B19, influenza, CMV and Epstein-Barr virus appeared linked to several top co-occurrence clusters. A later analysis found that HLA-associated TCR beta chains were more clonally expanded and had lower generation probabilities than equally common non-associated chains. Because HLA typing was missing for some donors at each locus, association tests included only the typed subset. In both the original and validation cohorts, the classifier was reported to diagnose cytomegalovirus status with high specificity and sensitivity. A cluster of highly shared sequence variants was judged likely to be a technical artifact of the sequencing pipeline. The study gave a list of some 150 TCR beta chains associated with cytomegalovirus. The earlier analysis of some 540 of the donors excluded 15 to 20 rarely observed V segments, including chromosome 9 orphons, because counts were too low. It was suggested by the authors that the approach could potentially be generalized to other disease states and immunological phenotypes. Most TCR sequences were observed very rarely across donors, whereas some public TCRs were present in many individuals. In an earlier analysis of fewer than 700 of the donors, most TCR beta V segments appeared in productive rearrangements about 90% or about 30% of the time, broadly matching IMGT annotations. The cohort was sequenced for TCR beta chains only, and without alpha or paired-chain data the features that could be detected were limited. CMV serostatus was the only immune exposure information available for the cohort. At a false discovery rate of 0.05, a later analysis linked about 16,000 TCR beta sequences to specific HLA alleles. Strong co-occurrence of HLA alleles, especially DR and DQ, made assigning TCR associations to individual alleles difficult. In a later analysis, the rate of TCR association differed among HLA loci, with DRB1 alleles having the most associated TCRs and HLA-C alleles having the fewest.

Library generation was performed with the immunoSEQ multiplex PCR assay. A mixture of 60 forward primers for TCR Vbeta segments and 13 reverse primers for TCR Jbeta segments was used in the multiplex PCR. A multiplex PCR assay on genomic DNA amplified the CDR3 region of rearranged TCR beta genes. Amplified TCR beta libraries were sequenced as 87-base-pair reads on the Illumina HiSeq System. The authors' analysis ran thus. Across the roughly 700 repertoires, a later analysis counted 80 million or so unique TCR beta chains, around 11 million of which were shared by at least two donors. A nearest-neighbor algorithm error-corrected the raw reads and collapsed the reads into unique sequences, merging closely related sequences to remove PCR and sequencing errors. V, D and J gene segments were assigned by aligning CDR3 sequences to IMGT reference sequences. For a sequence to be retained, at least a six-nucleotide match to both a V gene segment and a J gene segment was required. Rearrangements were called productive when the CDR3 lacked stop codons and stayed in frame with V and J; all others were non-productive. CDR3 was defined by IMGT convention, running from the second conserved V-encoded cysteine to the conserved J-encoded phenylalanine. The earlier analysis of about 530 of the donors excluded any sequence lacking an unambiguous match to a single V gene segment. In an earlier analysis of about 590 of the donors, a V segment was called functional when productive rearrangements were above 56.7%, and segregating when the standard deviation between donors exceeded 5%. To diagnose cytomegalovirus status from the catalog of TCR beta chain sequences, a statistical classification framework was built. In a later analysis, V and J genes were assigned by comparing TCR nucleotide sequences against IMGT/GENE-DB human TR gene sequences. Using the TCRdist pipeline, a later analysis assigned CDR3 sequences along with most-parsimonious VDJ recombination scenarios. A later analysis defined each TCR beta chain by its CDR3 amino acid sequence plus V-gene family, and excluded reads lacking a unique V-gene family. To address suspected cross-contamination and a sequencing artifact, a later analysis removed several hundred highly shared, low-generation-probability nucleotide sequences. In a later analysis, a clonal expansion index for each public chain was calculated from normalized within-repertoire ranks of inferred template counts. In a later analysis, generation probabilities were computed with a VDJ recombination model fitted to out-of-frame rearrangements, and the resulting probabilities were checked against IGoR. In a later analysis, TCR-TCR, TCR-HLA and TCR-CMV co-occurrence was scored with hypergeometric tests, and a repertoire-size bias correction was applied to TCR pairs. A later analysis estimated false discovery rates by permuting HLA or CMV assignments 20 times. A later analysis grouped co-occurring TCRs with DBSCAN, adding TCRdist sequence similarity when clustering within HLA-allele-positive subsets. Co-occurrence clustering excluded repertoires with fewer than 30,000 or more than 120,000 public chains, plus five with anomalous nucleotide sharing. TCRdb stores this immuneACCESS table with in-frame sequences only. Part of the clones is absent; in the studies checked, under half of the shortfall reflects unresolved V genes, and no reason is known for the rest. The DNA was the basis for D and trimming; V, J and clone size are from that table. The sample includes approximately 130,000 clones, with approximately 85% observed a single time. The top ten constitute 6% to 8% of the sample.

This chain is built from TRBV13 and TRBJ2-7, and possibly TRBD2, on 6 matching bases. Sequencing used PBMCs. The sequence was collected from a woman aged 25 to 39 in good health and CMV-seropositive. The nucleotide sequence reads TGTGCCAGCAGCCCCAGGGACTTTTCCCACGAGCAGTACTTC. Its coded protein is CASSPRDFSHEQYF.